This paragraph covers one T cell receptor (beta chain) sequence. Its cognate antigen has yet to be identified. Base-call qualities are not available, and no considerably larger clone is one nucleotide away. The CDR3 goes from the cysteine to the phenylalanine over 14 residues. Only the CDR3 DNA stays, 42 bases, in frame from base 1. CDR1 and CDR2 were assigned from the germline V gene as KGHDR and SFDVKD. Trimming at the junction amounts to 6 bases on V and 1 base on J, and the germline ends lie 8 bases apart. Library generation was performed with the immunoSEQ multiplex PCR assay. This is the immuneACCESS table as TCRdb keeps it, with only in-frame sequences that have V and J called. A part of the clones is gone; compared with another copy, unresolved V genes explain less than half, and the rest is unexplained. For this sample there are tens of thousands of clones; 70% to 90% appear just once. Around 7.6% of the sample comes from the top ten.

These data come from a study of PD-1 and CTLA-4 blockade in melanoma (dated by TCRdb to the early 2020s). A note on the overall study: In patients with melanoma, the researchers looked at the effects of CTLA-4 blockade versus PD-1 blockade on the CD8 T cell response that was melanoma-reactive.

The clonotype originates from a human donor with melanoma. The chain couples TRBV24-1 to TRBJ2-2, with the D gene call left open. This specimen consisted of CD8+ T cells from peripheral blood, obtained before anti-PD-1 treatment. The DNA sequence is as follows: TGTGCCACCAGTCATAGCAGGAACACCGGGGAGCTGTTTTTT. Translated, it reads CATSHSRNTGELFF.